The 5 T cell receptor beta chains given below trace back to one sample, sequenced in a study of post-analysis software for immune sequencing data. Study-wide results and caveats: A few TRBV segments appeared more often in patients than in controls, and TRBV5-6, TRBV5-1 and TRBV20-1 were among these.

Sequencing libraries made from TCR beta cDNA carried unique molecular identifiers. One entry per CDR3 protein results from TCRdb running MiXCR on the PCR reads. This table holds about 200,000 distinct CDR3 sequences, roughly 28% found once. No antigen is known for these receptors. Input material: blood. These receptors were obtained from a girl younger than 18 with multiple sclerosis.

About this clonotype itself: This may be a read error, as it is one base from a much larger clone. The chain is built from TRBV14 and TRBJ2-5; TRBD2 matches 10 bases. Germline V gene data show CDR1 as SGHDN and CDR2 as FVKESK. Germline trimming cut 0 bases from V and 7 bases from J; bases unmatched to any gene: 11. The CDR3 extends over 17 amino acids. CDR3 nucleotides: TGTGCCAGCAGCCAAGAGTACGCACTAGCGGGAAGAGGGACCCAGTACTTC. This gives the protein CASSQEYALAGRGTQYF.

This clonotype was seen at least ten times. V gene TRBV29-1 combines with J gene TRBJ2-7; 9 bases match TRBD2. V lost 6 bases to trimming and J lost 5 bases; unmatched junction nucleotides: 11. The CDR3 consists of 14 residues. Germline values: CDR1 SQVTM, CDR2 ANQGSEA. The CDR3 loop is CSVAKRLAVDEQYF. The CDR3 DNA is TGCAGCGTGGCCAAGAGACTAGCGGTGGACGAGCAGTACTTC.

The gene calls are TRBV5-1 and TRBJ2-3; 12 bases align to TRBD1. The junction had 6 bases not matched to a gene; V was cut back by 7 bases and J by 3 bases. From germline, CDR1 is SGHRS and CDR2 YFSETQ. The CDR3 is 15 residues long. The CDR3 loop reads CASVRDRGLTDTQYF. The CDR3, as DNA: TGCGCCAGCGTCCGGGACAGGGGGCTGACAGATACGCAGTATTTT.

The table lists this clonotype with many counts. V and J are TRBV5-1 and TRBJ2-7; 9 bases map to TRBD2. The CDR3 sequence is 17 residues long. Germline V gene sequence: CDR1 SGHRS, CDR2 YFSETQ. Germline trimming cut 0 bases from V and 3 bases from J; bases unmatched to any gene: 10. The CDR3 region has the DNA TGCGCCAGCAGCTTGGTTTTGGCGGGAGGGCCTCACTACGAGCAGTACTTC. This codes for CASSLVLAGGPHYEQYF.

CDR3 sequence reads: CSVGWEAGGTGSYNEQYF. The DNA of the CDR3 is TGCAGCGTTGGTTGGGAAGCGGGAGGTACGGGCTCCTACAATGAGCAGTACTTC. The V call is TRBV29-1, the J call TRBJ2-1; 9 bases map to TRBD2. The DNA end is a closer match to TRBJ2-7, so the J assignment may be wrong. The CDR3 has 18 amino acids. Germline loops: CDR1 SQVTM, CDR2 ANQGSEA.